Included here is one T cell receptor (beta chain) sequence, with context. At one end, the junction sequence differs from germline, possibly due to a read error. Scientists sequenced DNA from unsorted PBMC on ten immunoSEQ deep assay plates. In the authors' workflow: ImmunoSEQ output held junction-only sequences without quality scores, so filtering differed. TCRdb's copy holds only in-frame clones and misses some; the assay was immunoSEQ multiplex PCR. V, J and clone size derive from that table, while D and trimming were established from the DNA sequence. The sample shows 490,000 or so clones, around 78% of them seen only once. This entry comes from a study of shared clonotypes between healthy human individuals. Germline CDR1 reads SNHLY; CDR2 reads FYNNEI. CDR3 size: 14 residues.

This TCR derives from a middle-aged woman in good health. Some clones in this sample may be carry-over from other donors' samples. The chain uses TRBV2 and TRBJ1-4; D might be TRBD1 (5 bases). Material: PBMCs. The CDR3 here is CASSDGATNGKLLF. CDR3 bases: TGTGCCAGCAGTGACGGGGCAACAAATGGAAAACTGCTTTTT.